The following is a T cell receptor (beta chain) sequence with its context. Its antigen is as yet unknown. The data are from a study of T-cell memory formation after mild COVID-19. Broader study findings: While clones contracting from day 15 to 85 were balanced between CD4 and CD8, later expanders leaned CD4+.

The 5'RACE method, run with constant-segment primers, produced TCR alpha and TCR beta cDNA libraries (carrying sample barcodes and UMIs). TCRdb redid the calling of the 5' RACE reads with MiXCR, one entry per CDR3 protein. The sample lists some 350,000 distinct CDR3 sequences, about an eighth occurring once. The source is a man in his late teens or twenties who had mild COVID-19 (a few samples of this study predate the infection). Cell type and time point are not known. Sequencing used PBMCs or a T cell subset sorted from them (not recorded which).

CDR3: CSARVASKGTEAFF. In nucleotides, the CDR3 is TGCAGTGCTAGAGTGGCCTCTAAGGGGACTGAAGCTTTCTTT. The chain carries TRBV20-1 and TRBJ1-1, with D perhaps TRBD1 (5 bases). The V end was cut by 1 base, the J end by 5 bases, with 14 bases between. CDR1 and CDR2 (germline): DFQATT, SNEGSKA (reference sequence). The length of the CDR3 is 14 residues.